This TCR beta chain comes out of a study of beta chain features in type 1 diabetes. Germline V lookup: CDR1 SGHTA, CDR2 FQGNSA. This CDR3 has 13 amino acids. V shed 8 bases and J shed 0 bases, with 7 bases lying between them. The investigators reverse transcribed all of the isolated RNA, so they sequenced expressed TCRB transcripts. Assay: immunoSEQ multiplex PCR; the TCRdb copy retains only in-frame clones and omits some. The sample has about 400,000 clones; around 12% are singletons. The sequenced material came from naive CD4+ T cells from blood. This sequence originates from a man in his late teens or twenties in good health. The V gene is TRBV7-2, the J gene TRBJ2-2; no clear D. CDR3 in DNA: TGTGCCAGCGCTAGACCGAACACCGGGGAGCTGTTTTTT. Its translation is CASARPNTGELFF.